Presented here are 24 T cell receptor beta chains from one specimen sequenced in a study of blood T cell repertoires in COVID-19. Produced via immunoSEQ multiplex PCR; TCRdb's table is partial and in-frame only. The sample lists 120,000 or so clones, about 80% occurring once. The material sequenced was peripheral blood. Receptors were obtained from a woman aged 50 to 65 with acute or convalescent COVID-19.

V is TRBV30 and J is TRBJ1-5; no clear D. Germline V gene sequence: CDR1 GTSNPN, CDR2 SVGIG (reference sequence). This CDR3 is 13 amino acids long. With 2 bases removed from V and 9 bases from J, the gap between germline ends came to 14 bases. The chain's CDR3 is CAWSSLTAGPQHF. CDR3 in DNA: TGTGCCTGGAGTTCTCTTACAGCCGGGCCCCAGCATTTT.

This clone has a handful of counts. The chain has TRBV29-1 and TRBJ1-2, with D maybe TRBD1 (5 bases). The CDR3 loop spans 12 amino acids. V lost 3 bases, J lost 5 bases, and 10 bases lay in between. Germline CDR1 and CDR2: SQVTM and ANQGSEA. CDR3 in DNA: TGCAGCGTTGACAAGGGGCCTTATGGCTACACCTTC. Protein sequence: CSVDKGPYGYTF.

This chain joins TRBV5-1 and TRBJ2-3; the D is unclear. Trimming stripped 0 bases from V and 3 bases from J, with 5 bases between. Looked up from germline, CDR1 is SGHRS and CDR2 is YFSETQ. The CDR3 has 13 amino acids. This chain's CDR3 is CASSLGATDTQYF. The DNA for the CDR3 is TGCGCCAGCAGCTTGGGGGCTACAGATACGCAGTATTTT.

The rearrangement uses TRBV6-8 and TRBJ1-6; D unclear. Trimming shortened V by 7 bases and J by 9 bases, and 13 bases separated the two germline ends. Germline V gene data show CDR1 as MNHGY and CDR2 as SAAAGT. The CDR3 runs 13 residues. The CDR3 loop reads CASKVRGCSPLHF. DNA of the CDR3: TGTGCCAGCAAGGTCAGAGGATGTTCACCCCTCCACTTT.

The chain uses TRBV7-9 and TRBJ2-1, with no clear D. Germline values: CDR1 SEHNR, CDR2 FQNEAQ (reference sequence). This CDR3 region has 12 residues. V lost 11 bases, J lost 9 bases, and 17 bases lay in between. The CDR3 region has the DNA TGTGCCTCCTCACCCCCCGTCGGTGAGCAGTTCTTC. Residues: CASSPPVGEQFF.

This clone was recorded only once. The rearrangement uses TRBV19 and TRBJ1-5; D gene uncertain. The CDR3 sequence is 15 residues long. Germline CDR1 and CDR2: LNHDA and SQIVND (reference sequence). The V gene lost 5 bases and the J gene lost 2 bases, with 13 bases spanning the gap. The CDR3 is CASSADLRGNQPQHF. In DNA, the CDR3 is TGTGCCAGTAGTGCCGATCTACGGGGCAATCAGCCCCAGCATTTT.

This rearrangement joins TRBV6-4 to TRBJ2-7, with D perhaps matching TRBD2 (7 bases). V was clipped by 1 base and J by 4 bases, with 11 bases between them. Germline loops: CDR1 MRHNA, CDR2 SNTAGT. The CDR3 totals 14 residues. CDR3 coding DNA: TGTGCCAGCAGTGACTGGGGGGGGCTATACGAGCAGTACTTC. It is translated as CASSDWGGLYEQYF.

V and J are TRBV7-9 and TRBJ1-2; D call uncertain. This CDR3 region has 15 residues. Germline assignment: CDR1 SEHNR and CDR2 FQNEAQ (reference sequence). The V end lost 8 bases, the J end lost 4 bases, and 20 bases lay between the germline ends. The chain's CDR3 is CASSPRTTSGYGYTF. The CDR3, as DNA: TGTGCCAGCTCCCCGAGGACTACTTCGGGCTATGGCTACACCTTC.

CDR3 sequence: CSVEVQGAYEQYF. CDR3 sequence (DNA): TGCAGCGTTGAGGTTCAGGGGGCTTACGAGCAGTACTTC. The chain has TRBV29-1 and TRBJ2-7, with TRBD1 matching over 8 bases. The CDR3 consists of 13 residues. Per the germline V gene, CDR1 is SQVTM and CDR2 is ANQGSEA. Losses at the gene ends were 3 bases for V and 4 bases for J; bases not matched to a gene: 5.

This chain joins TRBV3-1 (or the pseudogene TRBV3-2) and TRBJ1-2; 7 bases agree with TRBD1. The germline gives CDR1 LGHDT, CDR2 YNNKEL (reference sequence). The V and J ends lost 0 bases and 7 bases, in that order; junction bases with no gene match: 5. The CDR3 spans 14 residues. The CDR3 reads CASSQEDRHSGYTF. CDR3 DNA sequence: TGTGCCAGCAGCCAAGAGGACAGGCATTCTGGCTACACCTTC.

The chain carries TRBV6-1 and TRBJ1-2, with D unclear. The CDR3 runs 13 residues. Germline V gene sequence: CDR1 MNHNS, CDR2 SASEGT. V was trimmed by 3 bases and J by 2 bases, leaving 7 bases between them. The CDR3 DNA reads TGTGCCAGCAGTGACCCAGGAAACTATGGCTACACCTTC. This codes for CASSDPGNYGYTF.

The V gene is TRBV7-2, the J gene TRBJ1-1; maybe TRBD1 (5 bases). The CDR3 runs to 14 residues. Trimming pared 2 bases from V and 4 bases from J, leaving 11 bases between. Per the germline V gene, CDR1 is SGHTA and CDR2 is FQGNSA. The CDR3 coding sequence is TGTGCCAGCAGCTTACAGGGATGGAGCACTGAAGCTTTCTTT. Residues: CASSLQGWSTEAFF.

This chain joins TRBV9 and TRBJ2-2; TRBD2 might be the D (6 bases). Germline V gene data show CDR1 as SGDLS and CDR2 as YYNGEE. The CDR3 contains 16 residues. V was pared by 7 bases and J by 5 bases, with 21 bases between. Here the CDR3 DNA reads TGTGCCAGCGGGAGGACGGGACTTGGAAGAACCGGGGAGCTGTTTTTT. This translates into CASGRTGLGRTGELFF. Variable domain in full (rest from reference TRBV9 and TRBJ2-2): DSGVTQTPKHLITATGQRVTLRCSPRSGDLSVYWYQQSLDQGLQFLIQYYNGEERAKGNILERFSAQQFPDLHSELNLSSLELGDSALYFCASGRTGLGRTGELFFGEGSRLTVL.

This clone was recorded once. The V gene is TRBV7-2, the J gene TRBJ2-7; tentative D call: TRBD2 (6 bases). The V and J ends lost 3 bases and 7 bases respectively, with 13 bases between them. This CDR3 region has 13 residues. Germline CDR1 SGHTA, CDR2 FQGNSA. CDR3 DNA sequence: TGTGCCAGCAGCTTGCTGACTAGTCATGAGCAGTACTTC. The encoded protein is CASSLLTSHEQYF.

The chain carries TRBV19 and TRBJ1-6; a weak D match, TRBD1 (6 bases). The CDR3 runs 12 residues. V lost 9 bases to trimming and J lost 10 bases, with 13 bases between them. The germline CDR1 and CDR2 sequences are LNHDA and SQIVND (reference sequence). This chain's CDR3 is CASGHRESPLHF. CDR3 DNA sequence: TGTGCCAGCGGTCACAGGGAGTCACCCCTCCACTTT. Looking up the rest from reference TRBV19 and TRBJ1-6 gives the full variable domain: DGGITQSPKYLFRKEGQNVTLSCEQNLNHDAMYWYRQDPGQGLRLIYYSQIVNDFQKGDIAEGYSVSREKKESFPLTVTSAQKNPTAFYLCASGHRESPLHFGNGTRLTVT.

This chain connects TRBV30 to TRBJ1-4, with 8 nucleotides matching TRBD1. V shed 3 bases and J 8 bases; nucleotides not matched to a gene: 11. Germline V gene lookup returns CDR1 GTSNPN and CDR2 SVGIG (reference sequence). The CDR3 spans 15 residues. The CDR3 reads CAWRYRGQVYEKLFF. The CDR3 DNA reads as TGTGCCTGGAGGTATCGGGGACAGGTTTACGAAAAACTGTTTTTT.

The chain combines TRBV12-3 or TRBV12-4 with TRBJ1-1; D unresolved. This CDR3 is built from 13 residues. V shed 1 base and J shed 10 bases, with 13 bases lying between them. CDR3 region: CASSLGVRSGAFF. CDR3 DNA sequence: TGTGCCAGCAGTTTAGGGGTCCGGTCAGGAGCTTTCTTT.

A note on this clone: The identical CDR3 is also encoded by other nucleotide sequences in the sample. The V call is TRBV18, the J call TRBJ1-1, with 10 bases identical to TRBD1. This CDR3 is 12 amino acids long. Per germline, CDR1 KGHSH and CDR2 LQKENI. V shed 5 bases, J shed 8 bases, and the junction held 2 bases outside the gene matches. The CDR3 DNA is TGTGCCAGCTCATCGGGACAGGGGGAAGCTTTCTTT. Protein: CASSSGQGEAFF.

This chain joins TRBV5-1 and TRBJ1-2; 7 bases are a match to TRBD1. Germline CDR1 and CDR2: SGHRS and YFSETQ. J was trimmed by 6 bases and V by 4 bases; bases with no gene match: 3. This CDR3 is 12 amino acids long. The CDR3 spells CASSPGTDGYTF. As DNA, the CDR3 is TGCGCCAGCAGCCCGGGGACAGATGGCTACACCTTC. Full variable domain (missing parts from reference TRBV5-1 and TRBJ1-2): KAGVTQTPRYLIKTRGQQVTLSCSPISGHRSVSWYQQTPGQGLQFLFEYFSETQRNKGNFPGRFSGRQFSNSRSEMNVSTLELGDSALYLCASSPGTDGYTFGSGTRLTVV.

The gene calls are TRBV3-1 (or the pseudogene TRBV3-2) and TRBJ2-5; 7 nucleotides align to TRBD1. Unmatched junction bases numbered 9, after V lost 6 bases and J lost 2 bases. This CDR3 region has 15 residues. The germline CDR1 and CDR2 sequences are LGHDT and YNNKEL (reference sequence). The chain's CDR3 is CASSATGTVQETQYF. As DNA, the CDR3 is TGTGCCAGCAGTGCGACTGGGACAGTTCAAGAGACCCAGTACTTC.

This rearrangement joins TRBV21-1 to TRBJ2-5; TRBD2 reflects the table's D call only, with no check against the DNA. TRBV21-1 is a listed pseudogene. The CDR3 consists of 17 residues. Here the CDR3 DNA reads TGTGCCAGCAGCAAAGAATGTAGACTAGCGGGACAAGAGACCCAGTACTTC. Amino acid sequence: CASSKECRLAGQETQYF.

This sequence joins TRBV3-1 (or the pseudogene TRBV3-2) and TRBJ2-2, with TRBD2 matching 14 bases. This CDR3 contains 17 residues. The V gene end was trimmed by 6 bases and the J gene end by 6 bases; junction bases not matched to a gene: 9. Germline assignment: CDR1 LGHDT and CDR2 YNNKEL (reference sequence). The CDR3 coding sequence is TGTGCCAGCAGGACCGAGGGGACTAGCGGGAGATCCGGGGAGCTGTTTTTT. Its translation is CASRTEGTSGRSGELFF.

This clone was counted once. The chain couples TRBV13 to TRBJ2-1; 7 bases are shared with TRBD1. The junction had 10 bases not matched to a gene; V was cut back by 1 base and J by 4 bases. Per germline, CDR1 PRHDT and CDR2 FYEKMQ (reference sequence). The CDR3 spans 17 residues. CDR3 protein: CASSLEGGISPYNEQFF. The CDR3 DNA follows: TGTGCCAGCAGCTTAGAAGGGGGCATCTCCCCGTACAATGAGCAGTTCTTC.

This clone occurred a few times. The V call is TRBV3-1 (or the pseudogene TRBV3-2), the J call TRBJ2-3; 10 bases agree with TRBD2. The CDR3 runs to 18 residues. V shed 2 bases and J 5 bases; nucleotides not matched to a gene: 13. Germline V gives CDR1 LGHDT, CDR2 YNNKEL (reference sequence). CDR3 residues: CASSQWEVASGGQDTQYF. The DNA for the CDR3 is TGTGCCAGCAGCCAATGGGAGGTGGCTAGCGGGGGACAAGATACGCAGTATTTT.